Sequencing of this T cell receptor beta chain was carried out in a study of breast tumors, draining lymph nodes, adjacent tissues. The study, taken as a whole, reports: Compared with basal-like, luminal-like tumors shared significantly more repertoire with nontumor tissue. Tumor T cell lymph node origin was a supported hypothesis, not proven. Tumors had less TCR diversity than lymph nodes, more than nontumor tissue. Most tumor T cells seemingly derive from lymph node, then expand in tumor.

Samples came from axillary lymph nodes draining the breast cancer. A note on this clonotype: What it recognizes is unknown.

TCRdb independently ran MiXCR on the multiplex PCR reads; one entry per CDR3 protein. Here the sample spans 150,000 to 200,000 distinct CDR3 sequences, approximately 30% being singletons. The CDR3 loop spans 15 amino acids. Trimming removed 5 bases from V and 1 base from J; junction bases left unmatched: 3. Germline CDR1 is MNHNS and CDR2 is SASEGT. The receptor was isolated from a female donor with breast cancer. Some clones in this sample may be carry-over from other donors' samples. The sequenced sample was axillary lymph node tissue. The chain recombines TRBV6-1 with TRBJ2-7, with 12 positions matching TRBD2. The CDR3 spells CASSTLAGGSYEQYF. The CDR3 bases are TGTGCCAGCAGTACACTAGCGGGAGGTTCCTACGAGCAGTACTTC.